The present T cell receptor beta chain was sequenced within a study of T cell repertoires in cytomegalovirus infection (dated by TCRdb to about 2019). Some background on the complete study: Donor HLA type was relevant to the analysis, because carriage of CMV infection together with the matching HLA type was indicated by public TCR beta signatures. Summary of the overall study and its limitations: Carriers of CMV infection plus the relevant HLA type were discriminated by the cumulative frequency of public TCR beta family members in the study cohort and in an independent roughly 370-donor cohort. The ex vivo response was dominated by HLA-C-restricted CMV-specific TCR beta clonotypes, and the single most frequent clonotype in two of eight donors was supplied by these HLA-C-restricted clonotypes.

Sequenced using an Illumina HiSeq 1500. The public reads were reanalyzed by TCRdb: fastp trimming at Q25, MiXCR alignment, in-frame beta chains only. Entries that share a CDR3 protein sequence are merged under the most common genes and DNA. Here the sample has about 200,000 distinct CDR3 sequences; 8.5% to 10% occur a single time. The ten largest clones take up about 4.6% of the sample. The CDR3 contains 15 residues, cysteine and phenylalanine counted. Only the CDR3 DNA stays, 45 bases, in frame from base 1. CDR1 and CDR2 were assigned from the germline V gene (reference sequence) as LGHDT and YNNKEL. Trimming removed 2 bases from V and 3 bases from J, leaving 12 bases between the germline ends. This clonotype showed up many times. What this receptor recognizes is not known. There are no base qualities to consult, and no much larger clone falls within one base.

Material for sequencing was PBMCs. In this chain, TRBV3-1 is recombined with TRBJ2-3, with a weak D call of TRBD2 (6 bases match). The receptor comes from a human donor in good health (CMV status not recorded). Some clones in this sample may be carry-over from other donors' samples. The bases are TGTGCCAGCAGCCAAAGGTTGGGGAGGACAGATACGCAGTATTTT. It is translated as CASSQRLGRTDTQYF.